A selection of T cell receptor beta chains follows, all from one sample in a study of OX40 agonist ivuxolimab in advanced cancers. Profiling relied on immunoSEQ multiplex PCR, and the TCRdb table lists in-frame clones only, not all of them. The table includes tens of thousands of clones, roughly 84% detected once. The material was CD4+ or CD8+ T cells sorted from blood, obtained in a trial of the OX40 agonist ivuxolimab. These receptors originate from an adult with an advanced solid tumor such as melanoma, head and neck, liver or kidney cancer. Both conserved end residues are trimmed from each CDR3.

TRBJ1-3,TRBV28,ATQVGANSGNTIY
TRBJ2-1,TRBV19,ASSIAYTSGGASGNEQF
TRBJ2-5,TRBV2,ASTGAAAETQY
TRBJ1-5,TRBV5-4,ASSWGGDINQPQH
TRBJ1-3,TRBV9,ASSVASNGNTIY
TRBJ2-5,TRBV5-4,ASSFPASGSETQY
TRBJ2-7,TRBV18,ASSQDRDVSYEQY
TRBJ1-3,TRBV18,ASSPPGNTIY
TRBJ1-1,TRBV11-2,ASSLDRVAEAF
TRBJ2-7,TRBV5-4,ASSLGGTTDEQY
TRBJ1-1,TRBV7-9,ASSRQLGGMNTEAF
TRBJ2-1,TRBV19,ASSTGTSGNNEQF